Presented here are 12 T cell receptor beta chains from one specimen sequenced in a study of beta chain features in type 1 diabetes listed by TCRdb under 2018. The library came from the immunoSEQ multiplex PCR assay. The High Capacity cDNA Reverse Transcription Kit was used to reverse transcribe all of the isolated RNA, meaning that expressed TCRB transcripts were what got sequenced. The clones in this table, taken by TCRdb from immuneACCESS, are in-frame only. Not every clone is retained; where verified, under half of the shortfall comes from an unresolved V gene, and the cause of the rest is unknown. The sample contains about 450,000 clones, 10% to 12% of them found a single time. 0.046% of the sample rests with the top ten. The sample taken for sequencing was naive CD4+ T cells from blood. What this sample's cell subset or site label stands for: true naive CD4+ T cells. The receptor source for this set is a woman younger than 35 in good health.

This chain connects TRBV29-1 to TRBJ2-1; D is unclear. CDR1 SQVTM and CDR2 ANQGSEA come from the germline V gene. V lost 3 bases, J lost 6 bases, and 15 bases lay in between. This CDR3 region has 14 residues. The chain's CDR3 is CSVELKGRLNEQFF. CDR3 sequence (DNA): TGCAGCGTTGAGTTGAAGGGCAGGCTCAATGAGCAGTTCTTC.

CDR3 residues: CSVEDLGTGVEDEQFF. The CDR3 bases are TGCAGCGTTGAAGATCTTGGGACAGGGGTCGAGGATGAGCAGTTCTTC. This rearrangement joins TRBV29-1 to TRBJ2-1; 10 nucleotides agree with TRBD1. The CDR3 is 16 residues long. The junction had 10 bases not matched to a gene; V was cut back by 0 bases and J by 8 bases. CDR1 and CDR2 from the germline V gene are SQVTM and ANQGSEA.

V and J are TRBV15 and TRBJ1-2; D not resolved. The CDR3 length is 17 residues. Per germline, CDR1 LNHNV and CDR2 YYDKDF (reference sequence). V was shortened by 5 bases and J by 4 bases, with 23 bases between the two germline ends. The CDR3 bases are TGTGCCACCAGCCGCGAGGAAACAATATTCCGCTTCTATGGCTACACCTTC. This codes for CATSREETIFRFYGYTF.

This clone was seen a few times. The chain is built from TRBV4-2 and TRBJ1-5, with TRBD1 matching over 9 bases. The length of the CDR3 is 19 residues. With V trimmed by 1 base and J by 2 bases, 12 bases remained unmatched. Germline V gene lookup returns CDR1 LGHNA and CDR2 YNFKEQ. The CDR3 here is CASSQGAGTGTGGNQPQHF. The CDR3 DNA sequence: TGTGCCAGCAGCCAAGGCGCCGGGACAGGGACCGGGGGCAATCAGCCCCAGCATTTT.

There are a few counts of this clone. The chain is built from TRBV7-9 and TRBJ2-1, with TRBD2 identical over 13 bases. CDR3 length equals 16 residues. V shed 5 bases, J shed 10 bases, and the junction held 11 bases outside the gene matches. From germline, CDR1 is SEHNR and CDR2 FQNEAQ (reference sequence). This CDR3 is CASSLGTSGAIGEQFF. The CDR3 region has the DNA TGTGCCAGCAGCCTCGGGACTAGCGGGGCCATAGGAGAGCAGTTCTTC.

The chain is built from TRBV30 and TRBJ2-2, with a weak D call TRBD2 (6 bases). V was trimmed by 3 bases and J by 4 bases, leaving 21 bases between them. There are 17 residues in the CDR3. Germline V gives CDR1 GTSNPN, CDR2 SVGIG (reference sequence). The CDR3 protein is CAWRRTRTPGGTGELFF. As DNA, the CDR3 is TGTGCCTGGAGGCGGACCCGGACCCCCGGGGGCACCGGGGAGCTGTTTTTT.

V and J are TRBV9 and TRBJ2-3, with D perhaps TRBD1 (6 bases). Germline V gene lookup returns CDR1 SGDLS and CDR2 YYNGEE. The CDR3 has 16 amino acids. V lost 4 bases and J 0 bases, leaving 15 bases between the germline ends. Written as DNA, the CDR3 is TGTGCCAGCAGCCTCCGACAGGTCACTAGCACAGATACGCAGTATTTT. Protein product: CASSLRQVTSTDTQYF.

This clone has more than one count but fewer than ten. The V gene is TRBV7-9, the J gene TRBJ1-5; the D is unclear. The CDR3 length is 13 residues. V lost 5 bases, J lost 0 bases, and 5 bases lay in between. Germline CDR1 SEHNR, CDR2 FQNEAQ (reference sequence). The CDR3 spells CASSRDSNQPQHF. The CDR3 DNA sequence: TGTGCCAGCAGCCGCGATAGCAATCAGCCCCAGCATTTT.

The V and J genes are TRBV11-1 and TRBJ2-7; TRBD2 aligns across 8 bases. The CDR3 is 14 amino acids. Trimming at V came to 6 bases and at J to 3 bases, leaving 7 bases not matched to a gene. Germline-derived CDR1 and CDR2 are SGHAT and FQDESV (reference sequence). This CDR3 is CASRLAGDSYEQYV. The CDR3 DNA reads as TGTGCCAGCAGGCTAGCGGGCGATAGCTACGAGCAGTACGTC.

This clone appeared a few times. V gene TRBV28 combines with J gene TRBJ2-7; 7 nucleotides align to TRBD1. The CDR3 runs to 14 residues. Trimming at V came to 4 bases and at J to 3 bases, leaving 6 bases not matched to a gene. CDR1 and CDR2 from the germline V gene are MDHEN and SYDVKM. CDR3 protein: CASSSYRGYYEQYV. The DNA for the CDR3 is TGTGCCAGCAGTTCATACAGGGGTTACTACGAGCAGTACGTC.

The chain employs TRBV9 and TRBJ2-2, with D maybe TRBD1 (6 bases). The CDR3 contains 17 residues. Germline lookup yields CDR1 SGDLS and CDR2 YYNGEE. V was trimmed by 0 bases and J by 4 bases, leaving 16 bases between them. The CDR3 reads CASSVDHRVRSTGELFF. Here the CDR3 DNA reads TGTGCCAGCAGCGTAGACCACAGGGTGAGAAGCACCGGGGAGCTGTTTTTT. The variable domain in full, with the rest retrieved from reference TRBV9 and TRBJ2-2, is DSGVTQTPKHLITATGQRVTLRCSPRSGDLSVYWYQQSLDQGLQFLIQYYNGEERAKGNILERFSAQQFPDLHSELNLSSLELGDSALYFCASSVDHRVRSTGELFFGEGSRLTVL.

The chain combines TRBV29-1 with TRBJ2-1; no firm D call. V lost 1 base and J lost 1, with 17 bases in between. Germline V CDR1 and CDR2: SQVTM, ANQGSEA. This CDR3 spans 17 amino acids. The CDR3, as DNA: TGCAGCGTTGAAGGGGATTTGGGTGCAGATTCCTACAATGAGCAGTTCTTC. This codes for CSVEGDLGADSYNEQFF.